This TCR beta chain is from a study of T cell responses to AZD1222 COVID-19 vaccine (dated by TCRdb to the early 2020s). In terms of the full investigation: AZD1222 recipients given second doses at about 4 weeks or at about 12 weeks were pooled, since spike-specific TCR depth and breadth were not found to differ between the two schedules. A total of around 240 trial participants underwent TCR sequencing, of whom under 220 had received two doses of AZD1222 and roughly 26 had received two doses of the MenACWY control vaccine. Trial participants were enrolled by age into 18-55, 56-69 and 70-plus year subgroups, with about 150, 28 and 57 TCR-sequenced participants respectively.

The CDR3 regions of human TCRbeta chains were analyzed by immunosequencing. The published analysis was carried out like this. TCRs in the repertoires were compared against a reference library of SARS-CoV-2-specific TCRs that had been generated with the MIRA antigen-specificity platform. Breadth meant the fraction of unique TCRs that were SARS-CoV-2-associated, whereas depth meant the fraction of total T cells that were SARS-CoV-2-associated. Using the MIRA data, each spike-specific TCR was mapped to the spike region that the TCR reacts to and placed in a CD4 or CD8 class. Log10-transformed breadth and depth values were compared by one-way ANOVA with Sidak's multiple comparisons tests. TCRdb obtained this table from immuneACCESS and retained in-frame rearrangements with V and J assigned. These tables miss some clones; where compared with another copy, unresolved V genes account for less than half of the shortfall, and the remainder is unexplained. The V and J calls and the clone size are those of that table, but D and trimming were determined from the DNA. The sample records about 130,000 clones, 80% to 90% of which are singletons. About 1.6% of the sample rests with the top ten.

The time point label, read with the paper, signifies: baseline before first vaccination. Samples from vaccinated people were obtained from the UK trials COV001 and COV002, which included a single-blind randomized controlled phase 2/3 trial of AZD1222 (ChAdOx1 nCoV-19) in healthy adults. Trial participant PBMC samples were collected at day 0 and day 28 after the second dose for TCRbeta chain sequencing. The investigation overall reported the following: Because no day 14 peak-response samples were available, repertoires were characterized only after the peak T cell response. The whole spike protein was spanned by vaccine-associated CD4 TCRs, and dominant responses were seen in regions 160-218 and 743-854. Nearly half of unique spike-specific TCRs reportedly recognized epitopes outside regions mutated in the B.1.351 and B.1.1.7 variants. Spike-specific TCR breadth and depth rose significantly after two AZD1222 doses compared with day 0 and with MenACWY recipients. Conclusions about previously exposed vaccinees are limited because only six or seven AZD1222 recipients were SARS-CoV-2 seropositive at baseline. In the small 56-69-year group, the increase in depth fell short of significance, most likely because of low power. Most participants were white British and females outnumbered males, and the authors suggested that clonal diversity may have been underestimated.

With respect to this clone: What antigen it recognizes has not been identified. No quality values exist for individual bases; no much larger clone is one base distant.

The clonotype comes from an adult in good health. The sample consisted of peripheral blood, taken on day 0 of AZD1222 vaccination.

The CDR3 region has the sequence CASSVEAGEQPQHF. The DNA sequence is TGTGCCAGCAGCGTAGAGGCAGGGGAACAGCCCCAGCATTTT. In this chain, TRBV9 is recombined with TRBJ1-5; the best D guess is TRBD1, with 6 bases matching. Trimming at the junction amounts to 0 bases on V and 7 bases on J, and the germline ends lie 11 bases apart. As encoded in the germline V gene, CDR1 is SGDLS while CDR2 is YYNGEE. The CDR3 runs 14 residues from the cysteine to the phenylalanine. Only CDR3 DNA is held: 42 bases, read in frame from base 1.